This entry lists 25 T cell receptor beta chains sequenced from one sample in a study of T cell repertoires in cytomegalovirus infection. Their recognized antigens are unknown. TCRdb called the reads again in MiXCR, with one record for every CDR3 protein. The sample lists approximately 110,000 distinct CDR3 sequences, less than 30% occurring once. The specimen comprised CD8+ T cells from cultured PBMCs, sampled from culture after CMV antigen stimulation. The origin of the receptors is a human donor in good health (CMV status not recorded). Some clones in this sample may be carry-over from other donors' samples.

Of note for this clonotype: Lacking the conserved final phenylalanine or tryptophan, this CDR3 likely reflects a read error. The chain joins TRBV7-9 to TRBJ2-1, with TRBD1 matching over 10 bases. The germline CDR1 and CDR2 sequences are SEHNR and FQNEAQ (reference sequence). Trimming cost V 6 bases and J 0 bases; bases outside gene matches: 8. The CDR3 spans 17 residues. The CDR3 DNA is TGTGCCAGCAGGGGGACAGGGGCGGGGAGCTCCTACAATGAGCAGTTCATC. Its protein product is CASRGTGAGSSYNEQFI.

J is TRBJ2-4 and V is TRBV29-1; the match to TRBD1 covers 7 bases. Germline lookup yields CDR1 SQVTM and CDR2 ANQGSEA. The CDR3 contains 13 residues. Trimming cost V 4 bases and J 8 bases; bases outside gene matches: 8. The CDR3 DNA follows: TGCAGCGTTGGAGGGACAGAGAGGGACATTCAGTACTTC. It translates to CSVGGTERDIQYF.

As concerns this clonotype: A much larger clone differs from this one at a single base, so this may be a read error. This chain links TRBV7-6 with TRBJ2-7; either TRBD1 or TRBD2 may fit D (5 bases each). The germline V gene has CDR1 SGHVS and CDR2 FNYEAQ. The CDR3 runs 16 residues. The CDR3 region has the DNA TGTGCCAGCGGCTTACCCGCCGGGACGCAATCCTACGAGCAGTACTTC. Encoded protein: CASGLPAGTQSYEQYF.

This clonotype was seen only once. The rearrangement joins TRBV28 to TRBJ1-2; 8 nucleotides match TRBD1. This CDR3 contains 15 residues. V trimming: 5 bases; J trimming: 3 bases; junction bases outside the gene matches: 8. Looked up from germline, CDR1 is MDHEN and CDR2 is SYDVKM. DNA for the CDR3: TGTGCCAGCAGTGCCCCCGGGACAGGAGACTATGGCTACACCTTC. Its protein product is CASSAPGTGDYGYTF.

The chain is built from TRBV7-8 and TRBJ2-7, with D perhaps TRBD2 (5 bases). Germline lookup yields CDR1 SGHVS and CDR2 FQNEAQ. The CDR3 totals 12 residues. V was cut by 7 bases and J by 3 bases, with 10 bases left in between. CDR3 loop: CASTPGDYEQYF. The CDR3 DNA reads as TGTGCCAGCACCCCCGGGGACTACGAGCAGTACTTC.

Only a few counts were recorded for this clonotype. The V call is TRBV7-9, the J call TRBJ2-4; no clear D gene. This CDR3 spans 13 amino acids. CDR1 SEHNR and CDR2 FQNEAQ come from the germline V gene (reference sequence). V gave up 1 base and J gave up 3 bases, with 4 bases separating them. The CDR3 loop is CASSLGGKNIQYF. The CDR3, as DNA: TGTGCCAGCAGCTTAGGAGGCAAAAACATTCAGTACTTC. Filled out from reference TRBV7-9 and TRBJ2-4, the complete variable domain reads DTGVSQNPRHKITKRGQNVTFRCDPISEHNRLYWYRQTLGQGPEFLTYFQNEAQLEKSRLLSDRFSAERPKGSFSTLEIQRTEQGDSAMYLCASSLGGKNIQYFGAGTRLSVL.

J is TRBJ2-3 and V is TRBV27, with D possibly TRBD1 on 5 matching bases. Deletions cut 2 bases from V and 2 bases from J, with 11 bases between. In germline, CDR1 is MNHEY, CDR2 SMNVEV (reference sequence). The CDR3 totals 15 residues. This chain's CDR3 is CASSLMLGATDTQYF. The DNA of the CDR3 is TGTGCCAGCAGTTTAATGTTAGGGGCCACAGATACGCAGTATTTT.

This clonotype has more than one count but fewer than ten. The chain carries TRBV11-3 and TRBJ2-3, with 7 bases that match TRBD2. This CDR3 is 19 amino acids long. Trimming cost V 1 base and J 6 bases; bases outside gene matches: 19. Per germline, CDR1 SGHNT and CDR2 YENEEA. CDR3 in DNA: TGTGCCAGCAGCTTAGCTAGTCCTAGCGGTGTTACGGAAGGGGATACGCAGTATTTT. The encoded protein is CASSLASPSGVTEGDTQYF.

The sample holds many counts of this clonotype. The CDR3 sequence is CASSVTGETYNEQFF. CDR3 DNA: TGTGCCAGCAGCGTGACAGGGGAAACCTACAATGAGCAGTTCTTC. The genes are TRBV7-2 and TRBJ2-1, with TRBD1 identical over 8 bases. V gave up 5 bases and J gave up 2 bases; unmatched junction bases: 5. The germline gives CDR1 SGHTA, CDR2 FQGNSA. There are 15 residues in the CDR3.

The table lists this clonotype with a few counts. V and J are TRBV29-1 and TRBJ2-3; possible D gene TRBD2, 5 bases. CDR1 and CDR2 from the germline V gene are SQVTM and ANQGSEA. The CDR3 has 15 residues. V lost 5 bases and J 6 bases, leaving 21 bases between the germline ends. CDR3 bases: TGCAGCGTTCTCGGAGGACTCCTGCCATCTGATACGCAGTATTTT. It yields the protein CSVLGGLLPSDTQYF.

In this sample, this clonotype turned up a few times. This chain connects TRBV7-2 to TRBJ1-2; 7 bases line up with TRBD1. V shed 5 bases, J shed 7 bases, and the junction held 16 bases outside the gene matches. Per the germline V gene, CDR1 is SGHTA and CDR2 is FQGNSA. This CDR3 comprises 16 residues. CDR3 sequence (DNA): TGTGCCAGCAGCACAGGGGTCAGCGGCGTACGGTTTGGCTACACCTTC. This codes for CASSTGVSGVRFGYTF.

The sample holds many counts of this clonotype. V usage is TRBV19 and J usage is TRBJ1-2, with 11 nucleotides matching TRBD1. Per the germline V gene, CDR1 is LNHDA and CDR2 is SQIVND (reference sequence). V lost 8 bases and J lost 4; bases outside the gene matches: 6. The CDR3 covers 14 residues. This chain's CDR3 is CASSRTGGVYGYTF. CDR3 coding DNA: TGTGCCAGTTCCCGGACAGGGGGCGTCTATGGCTACACCTTC.

A few counts support this clonotype. The chain combines TRBV2 with TRBJ1-2, with TRBD1 as a possible D gene (5 bases). This CDR3 has 13 residues. The ends were cut back, 5 bases at V and 9 bases at J, with 16 bases in the middle. The germline V gene encodes CDR1 SNHLY and CDR2 FYNNEI. This chain's CDR3 is CASSLTPGASYTF. In nucleotides, the CDR3 is TGTGCCAGCAGTTTGACCCCTGGGGCTAGCTACACCTTC.

V is TRBV28 and J is TRBJ2-1; no clear D. Germline values: CDR1 MDHEN, CDR2 SYDVKM. The germline V and J ends were trimmed by 3 bases and 7 bases, with 7 bases remaining between them. This CDR3 spans 12 amino acids. The CDR3 here is CASSFLGNEQFF. For the CDR3, the DNA is TGTGCCAGCAGTTTTTTGGGGAATGAGCAGTTCTTC.

This clonotype was seen only a few times. The chain uses TRBV20-1 and TRBJ2-1; D ambiguous. Germline V CDR1 and CDR2: DFQATT, SNEGSKA (reference sequence). Trimming cost V 3 bases and J 7 bases, with 10 bases left between them. This CDR3 spans 12 amino acids. CDR3 sequence: CSARAFRNEQFF. CDR3 in DNA: TGCAGTGCTAGGGCCTTTCGGAATGAGCAGTTCTTC.

There are a few counts of this clonotype. The V and J genes are TRBV10-3 and TRBJ1-4; D gene uncertain. Germline lookup yields CDR1 ENHRY and CDR2 SYGVKD. V lost 4 bases and J lost 6, with 12 bases in between. This CDR3 is 14 amino acids long. CDR3 sequence reads: CAISALAADEKLFF. CDR3 in DNA: TGTGCCATCAGTGCCTTAGCGGCCGATGAAAAACTGTTTTTT.

The chain links TRBV30 to TRBJ1-4; D is possibly TRBD1 (6 bases). CDR1 is GTSNPN and CDR2 is SVGIG in the germline V gene (reference sequence). CDR3 size: 14 residues. The V end was cut by 3 bases, the J end by 8 bases, with 16 bases between. CDR3 coding DNA: TGTGCCTGGAGACGCTCGTTACAGGGCGAAAAACTGTTTTTT. Protein: CAWRRSLQGEKLFF.

This clonotype was recorded many times. V gene TRBV7-8 combines with J gene TRBJ1-2; TRBD1 aligns across 12 bases. The V gene end was trimmed by 0 bases and the J gene end by 7 bases; junction bases not matched to a gene: 9. CDR1 is SGHVS, CDR2 FQNEAQ, per germline. CDR3 length: 17 amino acids. The CDR3 sequence is CASSLAAEGQGAVGYTF. The CDR3 bases are TGTGCCAGCAGCTTAGCTGCCGAGGGACAGGGGGCTGTTGGCTACACCTTC. Supplemented by reference TRBV7-8 and TRBJ1-2, the full variable domain reads GAGVSQSPRYKVAKRGQDVALRCDPISGHVSLFWYQQALGQGPEFLTYFQNEAQLDKSGLPSDRFFAERPEGSVSTLKIQRTQQEDSAVYLCASSLAAEGQGAVGYTFGSGTRLTVV.

The genes are TRBV4-1 and TRBJ2-7; 9 bases agree with TRBD2. Germline CDR1 MGHRA, CDR2 YSYEKL. V lost 0 bases and J lost 1; bases outside the gene matches: 4. The CDR3 is made up of 16 amino acids. CDR3 bases: TGCGCCAGCAGCCAAGAGGCTAGCGGGGAATCCTACGAGCAGTACTTC. Its translation is CASSQEASGESYEQYF.

The rearrangement links TRBV20-1 to TRBJ2-7, with TRBD1 matching 7 bases. In germline, CDR1 is DFQATT, CDR2 SNEGSKA (reference sequence). V trimming: 6 bases; J trimming: 2 bases; junction bases outside the gene matches: 7. CDR3 length: 13 residues. The CDR3 nucleotides are TGCAGTGCCTTGGGACAGCCTACCTACGAGCAGTACTTC. Translation gives CSALGQPTYEQYF.

This clonotype was seen once. The chain carries TRBV6-5 and TRBJ2-3; D is unclear. V dropped 3 bases and J dropped 2 bases, with 9 bases sitting between them. Germline CDR1 MNHEY, CDR2 SVGAGI. The CDR3 sequence is 14 residues long. The DNA of the CDR3 is TGTGCCAGCAGTTATCTGGGTCTCACAGATACGCAGTATTTT. Its protein product is CASSYLGLTDTQYF.

In nucleotides, the CDR3 is TGTGCCAGCAGTTACCCCTCCGGAACGAACACCGGGGAGCTGTTTTTT. Amino acid sequence: CASSYPSGTNTGELFF. The genes are TRBV7-6 and TRBJ2-2; D not certain. The germline CDR1 and CDR2 sequences are SGHVS and FNYEAQ. The CDR3 is made up of 16 amino acids. V lost 6 bases to trimming and J lost 0 bases, with 14 bases between them.

The chain is built from TRBV6-1 and TRBJ1-5; D is ambiguous. Looked up from germline, CDR1 is MNHNS and CDR2 is SASEGT. The V end was cut by 4 bases, the J end by 0 bases, with 13 bases between. This CDR3 has 16 amino acids. The DNA for the CDR3 is TGTGCCAGCAGTGGACCCTCGACGGTTAGCAATCAGCCCCAGCATTTT. Its translation: CASSGPSTVSNQPQHF.

The V and J genes are TRBV7-6 and TRBJ1-2; D is unclear. The CDR3 runs to 12 residues. Trimming removed 4 bases at V and 8 bases at J, with 11 bases between. CDR1 is SGHVS and CDR2 is FNYEAQ in the germline V gene. In DNA form, the CDR3 reads TGTGCCAGCAGCTCATCCGGACCGGGCTACACCTTC. Protein sequence: CASSSSGPGYTF.

This clonotype turned up a few times. This rearrangement joins TRBV2 to TRBJ2-1; 8 nucleotides match TRBD2. Germline CDR1 is SNHLY and CDR2 is FYNNEI. The CDR3 totals 15 residues. The V and J ends lost 7 bases and 7 bases, in that order; junction bases with no gene match: 12. In DNA form, the CDR3 reads TGTGCCAGCATTTCCCCGAAACGGGGGGGGAATGAGCAGTTCTTC. This sequence encodes CASISPKRGGNEQFF.